The 32 T cell receptor beta chains in this list originate from one sample, sequenced in a study of response to subunit inactivated influenza vaccine. TCRdb recomputed calls from the RT-PCR reads with MiXCR, one row per CDR3 protein. This sample has around 750,000 distinct CDR3 sequences, with 21% found just once. Specimen: PBMCs from blood, collected roughly 5 days after vaccination. These receptors came from a man over 45 who received an inactivated influenza vaccine.

This clonotype turned up a few times. V and J are TRBV6-2 or TRBV6-3 and TRBJ2-7; D ambiguous. Germline V lookup: CDR1 MNHEY, CDR2 SVGEGT. This CDR3 has 14 residues. Deletions cut 6 bases from V and 2 bases from J, with 14 bases between. CDR3: CASSSPRHPYEQYF. The CDR3 nucleotides are TGTGCCAGCAGCTCCCCTCGACACCCCTACGAGCAGTACTTC.

The rearrangement links TRBV6-2 or TRBV6-3 to TRBJ2-1; 8 nucleotides agree with TRBD2. Losses at the gene ends were 4 bases for V and 1 base for J; bases not matched to a gene: 6. The V gene's germline CDR1 is MNHEY and CDR2 SVGEGT. This CDR3 spans 16 amino acids. The CDR3 here is CASSFERERSYNEQFF. The CDR3 DNA reads as TGTGCCAGCAGTTTTGAGCGGGAGCGTTCCTACAATGAGCAGTTCTTC.

This clonotype occurred a few times. The chain carries TRBV6-1 and TRBJ2-3; TRBD2 matches at 9 bases. This CDR3 comprises 14 residues. Losses at the gene ends were 7 bases for V and 3 bases for J; bases not matched to a gene: 5. Per germline, CDR1 MNHNS and CDR2 SASEGT. This CDR3 is CASKLAGATDTQYF. CDR3 sequence (DNA): TGTGCCAGCAAATTAGCGGGAGCTACAGATACGCAGTATTTT.

This rearrangement joins TRBV28 to TRBJ2-7; 8 nucleotides match TRBD2. Germline V lookup: CDR1 MDHEN, CDR2 SYDVKM. V lost 6 bases to trimming and J lost 3 bases; unmatched junction nucleotides: 13. The CDR3 covers 16 residues. As DNA, the CDR3 is TGTGCCAGCAGCCCGGCGGGGGGCGACGCTCGCTACGAGCAGTACTTC. It translates to CASSPAGGDARYEQYF.

The chain joins TRBV20-1 to TRBJ2-3; 7 nucleotides agree with TRBD1. Germline V lookup: CDR1 DFQATT, CDR2 SNEGSKA (reference sequence). The V gene end was trimmed by 3 bases and the J gene end by 6 bases; junction bases not matched to a gene: 9. This CDR3 has 14 residues. This CDR3 is CSARTGTEGDTQYF. Written as DNA, the CDR3 is TGCAGTGCTAGGACCGGGACAGAGGGCGATACGCAGTATTTT.

In this sample, this clonotype turned up a few times. This rearrangement joins TRBV6-1 to TRBJ1-2; D gene unclear. Germline V lookup: CDR1 MNHNS, CDR2 SASEGT. This CDR3 contains 15 residues. V dropped 8 bases and J dropped 2 bases, with 18 bases sitting between them. Here the CDR3 reads CASHPEHLRNYGYTF. The CDR3 DNA reads as TGTGCCAGCCATCCGGAACACTTACGGAACTATGGCTACACCTTC.

The gene calls are TRBV7-9 and TRBJ2-7; maybe TRBD2 (6 bases). The CDR3 runs 16 residues. Germline CDR1 is SEHNR and CDR2 is FQNEAQ (reference sequence). Trimming cost V 6 bases and J 1 base, with 19 bases left between them. CDR3 sequence: CASSHTQGEASYEQYF. The CDR3 coding sequence is TGTGCCAGCAGTCATACCCAAGGGGAGGCGTCCTACGAGCAGTACTTC.

This clonotype has just a few counts. The chain couples TRBV12-3 or TRBV12-4 to TRBJ2-3; D is possibly TRBD1 or TRBD2 (5 bases each). The V gene lost 6 bases and the J gene lost 9 bases, with 13 bases spanning the gap. The CDR3 has 12 amino acids. CDR3 DNA: TGTGCCAGCAGGCTCGGGGCCGAGACGCAGTATTTT. This translates into CASRLGAETQYF.

This clonotype was recorded a few times. The genes are TRBV20-1 and TRBJ2-3; D may be TRBD2 (6 bases). CDR3 length: 16 amino acids. Germline CDR1 reads DFQATT; CDR2 reads SNEGSKA (reference sequence). V lost 0 bases and J 6 bases, leaving 19 bases between the germline ends. CDR3 sequence reads: CSARDVASVRFDTQYF. The CDR3 DNA reads as TGCAGTGCTAGAGATGTGGCTAGCGTTAGGTTCGATACGCAGTATTTT.

This clonotype was observed a handful of times. The chain couples TRBV6-5 to TRBJ2-5; 9 nucleotides match TRBD2. This CDR3 has 15 residues. Germline loops: CDR1 MNHEY, CDR2 SVGAGI. V shed 4 bases and J 1 base; nucleotides not matched to a gene: 4. This chain's CDR3 is CASSLQRGAQETQYF. The CDR3, as DNA: TGTGCCAGCAGTTTACAGCGGGGGGCCCAAGAGACCCAGTACTTC.

Ten or more counts support this clonotype. V gene TRBV4-3 combines with J gene TRBJ2-1; possibly TRBD1 or TRBD2 for D (5 bases each). The CDR3 is 14 residues long. Trimming shortened V by 2 bases and J by 4 bases, and 9 bases separated the two germline ends. CDR1 LGHNA and CDR2 YSLEER come from the germline V gene. The CDR3 is CASSQWDGYNEQFF. CDR3 nucleotides: TGCGCCAGCAGCCAATGGGACGGATACAATGAGCAGTTCTTC.

This clonotype occurred a few times. The chain is built from TRBV7-2 and TRBJ2-1; D is unresolved. This CDR3 contains 15 residues. The germline V gene encodes CDR1 SGHTA and CDR2 FQGNSA. V lost 3 bases and J lost 3, with 12 bases in between. CDR3 DNA sequence: TGTGCCAGCAGCTTCGGCCCCCCCTTCTACAATGAGCAGTTCTTC. Its translation is CASSFGPPFYNEQFF.

V is TRBV10-2 and J is TRBJ1-1; D gene ambiguous. There are 14 residues in the CDR3. Per the germline V gene, CDR1 is WSHSY and CDR2 is SAAADI. The ends were cut back, 6 bases at V and 5 bases at J, with 16 bases in the middle. Here the CDR3 DNA reads TGCGCCAGCAGATCCGGGCCCTTGGGGACTGAAGCTTTCTTT. Protein product: CASRSGPLGTEAFF.

The sample holds a few counts of this clonotype. The rearrangement links TRBV29-1 to TRBJ1-5, with D possibly being TRBD1 (6 bases). Germline values: CDR1 SQVTM, CDR2 ANQGSEA. The V end lost 4 bases, the J end lost 3 bases, and 10 bases lay between the germline ends. The CDR3 length is 13 residues. CDR3 sequence: CSVAGQSNQPQHF. In DNA, the CDR3 is TGCAGCGTTGCGGGACAATCCAATCAGCCCCAGCATTTT.

The rearrangement uses TRBV5-1 and TRBJ1-6; D is perhaps TRBD1 (6 bases). There are 15 residues in the CDR3. CDR1 and CDR2 (germline): SGHRS, YFSETQ. With 0 bases removed from V and 9 bases from J, the gap between germline ends came to 13 bases. CDR3 bases: TGCGCCAGCAGCTTGGGGGGGGCCGAGGGTTCACCCCTCCACTTT. The encoded protein is CASSLGGAEGSPLHF.

At least ten counts were recorded for this clonotype. The V and J genes are TRBV20-1 and TRBJ2-7; D possibly corresponds to TRBD2 (5 bases). This CDR3 contains 12 residues. Germline V gene lookup returns CDR1 DFQATT and CDR2 SNEGSKA (reference sequence). Trimming shortened V by 3 bases and J by 3 bases, and 9 bases separated the two germline ends. CDR3 protein: CSASPSSYEQYF. The CDR3 region has the DNA TGCAGTGCTAGCCCTAGCAGCTACGAGCAGTACTTC.

The sample holds a few counts of this clonotype. The chain recombines TRBV20-1 with TRBJ2-1; D is unresolved. The CDR3 runs to 14 residues. The ends were cut back, 6 bases at V and 5 bases at J, with 17 bases in the middle. Per germline, CDR1 DFQATT and CDR2 SNEGSKA (reference sequence). CDR3 in amino acids: CSAKEPGLNNEQFF. The CDR3, as DNA: TGCAGTGCCAAAGAGCCAGGTCTTAACAATGAGCAGTTCTTC.

A few counts support this clonotype. The rearrangement joins TRBV29-1 to TRBJ2-1, with 16 nucleotides matching TRBD2. Germline V gives CDR1 SQVTM, CDR2 ANQGSEA. The CDR3 is 17 residues long. J was trimmed by 1 base and V by 6 bases; bases with no gene match: 6. CDR3 sequence (DNA): TGCAGCGTGGAGGGACTAGCGGGAGGGGGGTCCTACAATGAGCAGTTCTTC. This sequence encodes CSVEGLAGGGSYNEQFF.

The chain is built from TRBV29-1 and TRBJ2-1; 16 nucleotides match TRBD2. Germline trimming cut 6 bases from V and 1 base from J; bases unmatched to any gene: 6. Germline CDR1 is SQVTM and CDR2 is ANQGSEA. The CDR3 consists of 17 residues. The CDR3 protein is CSVLGLAGGRSYNEQFF. CDR3 DNA sequence: TGCAGCGTCCTGGGACTAGCGGGAGGGCGTTCCTACAATGAGCAGTTCTTC.

The rearrangement joins TRBV4-1 to TRBJ1-1; TRBD1 agrees at 10 bases. In germline, CDR1 is MGHRA, CDR2 YSYEKL. With V trimmed by 0 bases and J by 4 bases, 14 bases remained unmatched. The CDR3 spans 19 residues. CDR3 bases: TGCGCCAGCAGCCAAGATTTACGACAGGGGGCTCTCTCGGGCACTGAAGCTTTCTTT. Protein sequence: CASSQDLRQGALSGTEAFF.

This clonotype has a handful of counts. The genes are TRBV12-3 or TRBV12-4 and TRBJ2-7; tentatively, D is TRBD1 (5 bases). The CDR3 is 13 residues long. V gave up 3 bases and J gave up 7 bases, with 13 bases separating them. The CDR3 DNA sequence: TGTGCCAGCAGTTTTCTTAGGGGTGGAGAGCAGTACTTC. Encoded protein: CASSFLRGGEQYF.

The rearrangement uses TRBV6-5 and TRBJ1-6; 9 bases align to TRBD1. The germline gives CDR1 MNHEY, CDR2 SVGAGI. The CDR3 runs to 15 residues. V gave up 0 bases and J gave up 8 bases; unmatched junction bases: 2. CDR3 sequence: CASSYSGQGYSPLHF. The CDR3, as DNA: TGTGCCAGCAGTTACTCAGGACAGGGGTATTCACCCCTCCACTTT.

This clonotype was observed a few times. CDR3 protein: CASSVGQGPLNEKLFF. The CDR3 DNA reads as TGTGCCAGCAGTGTTGGACAGGGACCCCTCAATGAAAAACTGTTTTTT. The genes are TRBV2 and TRBJ1-4; 8 bases are a match to TRBD1. Per germline, CDR1 SNHLY and CDR2 FYNNEI. The CDR3 has 16 amino acids. V shed 4 bases and J 5 bases; nucleotides not matched to a gene: 9. Based on the CDR3 plus reference TRBV2 and TRBJ1-4, the full variable domain is EPEVTQTPSHQVTQMGQEVILRCVPISNHLYFYWYRQILGQKVEFLVSFYNNEISEKSEIFDDQFSVERPDGSNFTLKIRSTKLEDSAMYFCASSVGQGPLNEKLFFGSGTQLSVL.

The chain carries TRBV12-3 or TRBV12-4 and TRBJ2-7; 10 positions agree with TRBD2. With V trimmed by 5 bases and J by 3 bases, 4 bases remained unmatched. The CDR3 is made up of 14 amino acids. CDR3 region: CASSISSGGYEQYF. The DNA of the CDR3 is TGTGCCAGCAGTATCTCTAGCGGGGGCTACGAGCAGTACTTC.

This chain joins TRBV20-1 and TRBJ2-1; 13 bases line up with TRBD2. The CDR3 covers 14 residues. V lost 5 bases to trimming and J lost 8 bases; unmatched junction nucleotides: 6. CDR1 and CDR2 from the germline V gene are DFQATT and SNEGSKA (reference sequence). CDR3 DNA: TGCAGTGCTTTAACTAGCGGGAGGGCCGATGAGCAGTTCTTC. Translation gives CSALTSGRADEQFF.

In this sample, this clonotype turned up a few times. The chain is built from TRBV11-2 and TRBJ2-7; 12 positions match TRBD1. V lost 4 bases and J lost 1; bases outside the gene matches: 11. The CDR3 totals 18 residues. The V gene's germline CDR1 is SGHAT and CDR2 FQNNGV. The CDR3 reads CASSSRDRGRQGSYEQYF. In DNA, the CDR3 is TGTGCCAGCAGCTCGCGGGACAGGGGGCGGCAAGGGTCCTACGAGCAGTACTTC.

This clonotype was seen a handful of times. The chain combines TRBV12-3 or TRBV12-4 with TRBJ1-4; D unresolved. V was pared by 0 bases and J by 5 bases, with 4 bases between. CDR3 length: 13 residues. The CDR3 is CASSLAINEKLFF. CDR3 DNA sequence: TGTGCCAGCAGTTTAGCCATCAATGAAAAACTGTTTTTT.

The chain combines TRBV5-1 with TRBJ2-3, with 9 bases matching TRBD1. The ends lost 3 bases at V and 11 bases at J; junction bases unmatched: 7. Germline V gene lookup returns CDR1 SGHRS and CDR2 YFSETQ. There are 13 residues in the CDR3. The CDR3 coding sequence is TGCGCCAGCAGCTGGGGGACAGGGCAAGGGCAGTATTTT. Encoded protein: CASSWGTGQGQYF. Based on the CDR3 plus reference TRBV5-1 and TRBJ2-3, the full variable domain is KAGVTQTPRYLIKTRGQQVTLSCSPISGHRSVSWYQQTPGQGLQFLFEYFSETQRNKGNFPGRFSGRQFSNSRSEMNVSTLELGDSALYLCASSWGTGQGQYFGPGTRLTVL.

V usage is TRBV24-1 and J usage is TRBJ1-5; 7 bases fit TRBD1. Trimming took 4 bases from V and 5 from J; bases not matched to a gene: 7. Per the germline V gene, CDR1 is KGHDR and CDR2 is SFDVKD. The CDR3 length is 15 residues. CDR3 DNA sequence: TGTGCCACCAGTGACCCTAAGACAGGGTATCAGCCCCAGCATTTT. It translates to CATSDPKTGYQPQHF.

This clonotype turned up a few times. The CDR3 protein is CASSLRGGQNEQFF. The CDR3 DNA reads TGTGCCAGCAGCTTACGGGGGGGCCAAAATGAGCAGTTCTTC. This chain joins TRBV7-9 and TRBJ2-1; TRBD2 aligns across 8 bases. In germline, CDR1 is SEHNR, CDR2 FQNEAQ (reference sequence). The trim removed 2 bases at V and 7 bases at J, leaving 4 bases unmatched. CDR3 length: 14 amino acids.

The sample holds many counts of this clonotype. DNA of the CDR3: TGCAGCGTTAGGATAGGGGGCCAGGGCAATGAGCAGTTCTTC. Its protein product is CSVRIGGQGNEQFF. The chain is built from TRBV29-1 and TRBJ2-1, with TRBD1 matching over 7 bases. CDR3 length: 14 residues. V gave up 5 bases and J gave up 6 bases; unmatched junction bases: 10. Looked up from germline, CDR1 is SQVTM and CDR2 is ANQGSEA.

The genes are TRBV20-1 and TRBJ2-7; weak D call: TRBD2 (6 bases). Germline CDR1 reads DFQATT; CDR2 reads SNEGSKA (reference sequence). The CDR3 length is 12 residues. V lost 6 bases and J lost 3, with 12 bases in between. In DNA, the CDR3 is TGCAGTGCCCCGGGAGAGATCTACGAGCAGTACTTC. It translates to CSAPGEIYEQYF.